This is a list of T cell receptor beta chains from one sample in a study of blood T cells in healthy people across ages. TCRdb processed the 5' RACE reads anew with MiXCR; each CDR3 protein has one entry. The sample comprises hundreds of thousands of distinct CDR3 sequences, 40% to 45% of which are singletons, and about 30% rests with the top ten. The sequencing input was blood. These receptors were obtained from an elderly man in good health. The CDR3 runs from the conserved cysteine through the conserved F or W. A D gene is named only where the DNA matches it firmly. Some rows have no size entry. The others give once, few or many, or a class for an expanded clone.

d_call: -
v_call: TRBV12-3/TRBV12-4
clone_size: -
j_call: TRBJ2-6
cdr3_aa: CASSGGTGYSGANVLTF
cdr3_nt: TGTGCCAGCAGTGGTGGCACAGGGTACTCTGGGGCCAACGTCCTGACTTTC

d_call: -
v_call: TRBV29-1
clone_size: -
j_call: TRBJ2-3
cdr3_aa: CSVGATSGGGTDTQYF
cdr3_nt: TGCAGCGTTGGGGCAACGTCGGGGGGCGGCACAGATACGCAGTATTTT

d_call: -
v_call: TRBV7-2
clone_size: few
j_call: TRBJ2-5
cdr3_aa: CASSLAGGQAQYF
cdr3_nt: TGTGCCAGCAGCTTAGCGGGGGGGCAGGCCCAGTACTTC

d_call: -
v_call: TRBV20-1
clone_size: -
j_call: TRBJ2-5
cdr3_aa: CSATGGGAVGVETQYF
cdr3_nt: TGCAGTGCTACTGGTGGGGGGGCCGTGGGGGTAGAGACCCAGTACTTC

d_call: -
v_call: TRBV5-1
clone_size: few
j_call: TRBJ2-2
cdr3_aa: CASSLGDRNTGELFF
cdr3_nt: TGCGCCAGCAGCTTGGGGGACCGCAACACCGGGGAGCTGTTTTTT

d_call: -
v_call: TRBV5-5
clone_size: once
j_call: TRBJ1-1
cdr3_aa: CASSLEGRNMNTEAFF
cdr3_nt: TGTGCCAGCAGCTTGGAGGGGCGGAACATGAACACTGAAGCTTTCTTT

d_call: -
v_call: TRBV20-1
clone_size: many
j_call: TRBJ2-1
cdr3_aa: CSATGQTNYNEQFF
cdr3_nt: TGCAGTGCTACCGGACAAACCAACTACAATGAGCAGTTCTTC

d_call: -
v_call: TRBV6-6
clone_size: many
j_call: TRBJ2-5
cdr3_aa: CASSLQETQYF
cdr3_nt: TGTGCCAGCAGTCTCCAAGAGACCCAGTACTTC

d_call: TRBD1
v_call: TRBV4-3
clone_size: few
j_call: TRBJ1-2
cdr3_aa: CASSQYRKRGQGLTNYGYTF
cdr3_nt: TGCGCCAGCAGCCAGTACCGCAAGAGAGGACAGGGCTTGACTAACTATGGCTACACCTTC

d_call: -
v_call: TRBV6-6
clone_size: -
j_call: TRBJ2-5
cdr3_aa: CASCAYGDFQETQYF
cdr3_nt: TGTGCCAGTTGTGCCTATGGGGACTTTCAAGAGACCCAGTACTTC

d_call: TRBD1
v_call: TRBV7-9
clone_size: many
j_call: TRBJ1-2
cdr3_aa: CASSLAPGQGLDGYTF
cdr3_nt: TGTGCCAGCAGCTTAGCGCCGGGACAGGGGTTGGATGGCTACACCTTC

d_call: -
v_call: TRBV6-6
clone_size: few
j_call: TRBJ2-3
cdr3_aa: CASVRDGGTDTQYF
cdr3_nt: TGTGCCAGCGTCCGGGACGGAGGCACAGATACGCAGTATTTT

d_call: -
v_call: TRBV5-1
clone_size: once
j_call: TRBJ2-1
cdr3_aa: CASSSDPAAKQFF
cdr3_nt: TGCGCCAGCAGCTCGGACCCGGCCGCCAAGCAGTTCTTC

d_call: -
v_call: TRBV28
clone_size: few
j_call: TRBJ2-6
cdr3_aa: CATQIRARANVLTF
cdr3_nt: TGTGCCACCCAGATTAGGGCGCGGGCCAACGTCCTGACTTTC

d_call: -
v_call: TRBV12-3/TRBV12-4
clone_size: few
j_call: TRBJ2-5
cdr3_aa: CASSHTGRETQYF
cdr3_nt: TGTGCCAGCAGTCACACAGGGAGGGAGACCCAGTACTTC

d_call: TRBD1
v_call: TRBV5-5
clone_size: -
j_call: TRBJ2-7
cdr3_aa: CASSPGQVPYEQYF
cdr3_nt: TGTGCCAGCAGCCCGGGACAGGTACCCTACGAGCAGTACTTC

d_call: TRBD2
v_call: TRBV7-2
clone_size: -
j_call: TRBJ2-3
cdr3_aa: CASSPRTSGGAMGTQYF
cdr3_nt: TGTGCCAGCAGCCCCCGGACTAGCGGGGGGGCAATGGGCACGCAGTATTTT

d_call: -
v_call: TRBV4-3
clone_size: -
j_call: TRBJ2-1
cdr3_aa: CASSQDGGGGQSYNEQFF
cdr3_nt: TGCGCCAGCAGCCAAGATGGAGGAGGAGGGCAGTCCTACAATGAGCAGTTCTTC

d_call: TRBD2
v_call: TRBV20-1
clone_size: -
j_call: TRBJ2-7
cdr3_aa: CSASSGRAYNEQYF
cdr3_nt: TGCAGTGCTTCTAGCGGGAGGGCTTACAATGAGCAGTACTTC

d_call: TRBD2
v_call: TRBV4-1
clone_size: -
j_call: TRBJ2-7
cdr3_aa: CASSQAPSGGAVPYEQYF
cdr3_nt: TGCGCCAGCAGCCAAGCCCCTAGCGGGGGGGCTGTCCCCTACGAGCAGTACTTC

d_call: -
v_call: TRBV20-1
clone_size: once
j_call: TRBJ2-2
cdr3_aa: CSARRGGAGELFF
cdr3_nt: TGCAGTGCTAGAAGGGGAGGTGCCGGGGAGCTGTTTTTT

d_call: TRBD2
v_call: TRBV20-1
clone_size: -
j_call: TRBJ2-7
cdr3_aa: CSARGGTSGRDYNEQYF
cdr3_nt: TGCAGTGCTAGAGGCGGGACTAGCGGGAGAGATTACAATGAGCAGTACTTC

d_call: -
v_call: TRBV11-2
clone_size: few
j_call: TRBJ2-5
cdr3_aa: CASSLVPGVYQETQYF
cdr3_nt: TGTGCCAGCAGCTTAGTCCCAGGGGTATACCAAGAGACCCAGTACTTC

d_call: TRBD1
v_call: TRBV6-5
clone_size: many
j_call: TRBJ2-7
cdr3_aa: CASSYSGTGGKYEQYF
cdr3_nt: TGTGCCAGCAGTTACTCAGGGACAGGGGGCAAGTACGAGCAGTACTTC

d_call: -
v_call: TRBV5-4
clone_size: -
j_call: TRBJ2-7
cdr3_aa: CASSPGIDEQYF
cdr3_nt: TGTGCCAGCAGCCCTGGGATCGACGAGCAGTACTTC

d_call: TRBD2
v_call: TRBV5-1
clone_size: -
j_call: TRBJ2-2
cdr3_aa: CASSFSRGGTGELFF
cdr3_nt: TGCGCCAGCAGCTTTTCGCGGGGGGGTACCGGGGAGCTGTTTTTT

d_call: -
v_call: TRBV28
clone_size: -
j_call: TRBJ2-3
cdr3_aa: CASSSPQGSSDTQYF
cdr3_nt: TGTGCCAGCAGTTCCCCCCAGGGGTCTTCAGATACGCAGTATTTT

d_call: -
v_call: TRBV7-2
clone_size: -
j_call: TRBJ2-7
cdr3_aa: CASSRDKVVLGEQYF
cdr3_nt: TGTGCCAGCAGCCGCGACAAAGTGGTTCTGGGCGAGCAGTACTTC

d_call: -
v_call: TRBV14
clone_size: -
j_call: TRBJ2-3
cdr3_aa: CASSQGPRYGRQNTQYF
cdr3_nt: TGTGCCAGCAGCCAAGGTCCCCGTTACGGCAGGCAAAATACGCAGTATTTT

d_call: -
v_call: TRBV12-3/TRBV12-4
clone_size: few
j_call: TRBJ2-5
cdr3_aa: CASSLGESYQETQYF
cdr3_nt: TGTGCCAGCAGTTTAGGGGAGTCGTACCAAGAGACCCAGTACTTC

d_call: -
v_call: TRBV20-1
clone_size: few
j_call: TRBJ1-5
cdr3_aa: CSATRQNSNQPQHF
cdr3_nt: TGCAGTGCTACGAGACAGAATAGCAATCAGCCCCAGCATTTT

d_call: TRBD1
v_call: TRBV2
clone_size: -
j_call: TRBJ1-5
cdr3_aa: CASSVNRGLQPQHF
cdr3_nt: TGTGCCAGCAGTGTTAACAGGGGGCTCCAGCCCCAGCATTTT

d_call: TRBD2
v_call: TRBV10-3
clone_size: -
j_call: TRBJ2-3
cdr3_aa: CAITASGTLDTQYF
cdr3_nt: TGTGCCATCACGGCTAGCGGGACGTTGGATACGCAGTATTTT

d_call: -
v_call: TRBV2
clone_size: -
j_call: TRBJ1-2
cdr3_aa: CASRPGPGSGYTF
cdr3_nt: TGTGCCAGCAGACCGGGACCAGGCTCTGGCTACACCTTC

d_call: -
v_call: TRBV11-2
clone_size: few
j_call: TRBJ1-5
cdr3_aa: CASSFQRNQPQHF
cdr3_nt: TGTGCCAGCAGCTTCCAGCGCAATCAGCCCCAGCATTTT

d_call: -
v_call: TRBV5-4
clone_size: -
j_call: TRBJ1-2
cdr3_aa: CASQPLVEGYTF
cdr3_nt: TGTGCCAGCCAGCCACTCGTCGAGGGCTACACCTTC

d_call: TRBD2
v_call: TRBV7-8
clone_size: -
j_call: TRBJ2-1
cdr3_aa: CASSLQSGLAALEQFF
cdr3_nt: TGTGCCAGCAGCTTACAGTCGGGACTAGCGGCATTAGAGCAGTTCTTC

d_call: -
v_call: TRBV13
clone_size: few
j_call: TRBJ2-7
cdr3_aa: CASNLAYEQYF
cdr3_nt: TGTGCCAGCAACTTGGCCTACGAGCAGTACTTC

d_call: -
v_call: TRBV20-1
clone_size: few
j_call: TRBJ1-2
cdr3_aa: CSARDGYTF
cdr3_nt: TGCAGTGCTAGAGATGGCTACACCTTC

d_call: -
v_call: TRBV6-2/TRBV6-3
clone_size: -
j_call: TRBJ2-5
cdr3_aa: CASSSSVETQYF
cdr3_nt: TGTGCCAGCAGTTCGAGCGTAGAGACCCAGTACTTC

d_call: -
v_call: TRBV30
clone_size: -
j_call: TRBJ2-2
cdr3_aa: CAWSVPGGTGELFF
cdr3_nt: TGTGCCTGGAGTGTCCCAGGGGGGACCGGGGAGCTGTTTTTT

d_call: TRBD1
v_call: TRBV29-1
clone_size: -
j_call: TRBJ2-5
cdr3_aa: CSVHGQGSNEQYF
cdr3_nt: TGCAGCGTACACGGACAGGGATCCAATGAGCAGTACTTC

d_call: -
v_call: TRBV4-2
clone_size: -
j_call: TRBJ1-4
cdr3_aa: CASSQVQGNNEKLFF
cdr3_nt: TGTGCCAGCAGCCAGGTCCAGGGGAATAATGAAAAACTGTTTTTT

d_call: TRBD2
v_call: TRBV6-2/TRBV6-3
clone_size: -
j_call: TRBJ2-7
cdr3_aa: CASSYSPSGYSYEQYF
cdr3_nt: TGTGCCAGCAGTTACTCGCCTAGCGGGTACTCCTACGAGCAGTACTTC

d_call: TRBD1
v_call: TRBV4-2
clone_size: -
j_call: TRBJ1-3
cdr3_aa: CASSQGGTGTGNTIYF
cdr3_nt: TGTGCCAGCAGCCAAGGCGGGACAGGGACTGGAAACACCATATATTTT

d_call: -
v_call: TRBV6-2/TRBV6-3
clone_size: -
j_call: TRBJ2-1
cdr3_aa: CASRGLVGLLVNEQFF
cdr3_nt: TGTGCCAGCAGGGGCCTCGTTGGATTGCTCGTTAATGAGCAGTTCTTC

d_call: -
v_call: TRBV20-1
clone_size: -
j_call: TRBJ2-5
cdr3_aa: CSAREAALETQYF
cdr3_nt: TGCAGTGCTAGAGAGGCGGCCTTAGAGACCCAGTACTTC

d_call: -
v_call: TRBV7-2
clone_size: many
j_call: TRBJ2-1
cdr3_aa: CASSIGPLTGYSYNEQFF
cdr3_nt: TGTGCCAGCAGCATAGGTCCGCTGACTGGATACTCCTACAATGAGCAGTTCTTC

d_call: TRBD2
v_call: TRBV29-1
clone_size: -
j_call: TRBJ2-7
cdr3_aa: CSVDLLTSGRPYEQYF
cdr3_nt: TGCAGCGTTGACCTTCTGACTAGCGGGAGGCCTTACGAGCAGTACTTC

d_call: TRBD1
v_call: TRBV5-5
clone_size: -
j_call: TRBJ2-7
cdr3_aa: CASRSTGTGVYEQYF
cdr3_nt: TGTGCCAGCAGGTCGACCGGGACAGGGGTCTACGAGCAGTACTTC

d_call: -
v_call: TRBV29-1
clone_size: many
j_call: TRBJ2-6
cdr3_aa: CSKVFSSGANVLTF
cdr3_nt: TGCAGCAAGGTGTTTAGCTCTGGGGCCAACGTCCTGACTTTC

d_call: TRBD2
v_call: TRBV24-1
clone_size: few
j_call: TRBJ2-5
cdr3_aa: CATSSPGGETQYF
cdr3_nt: TGTGCCACTAGCAGCCCGGGAGGCGAGACCCAGTACTTC